These 7 T cell receptor beta chains originate from one sample sequenced in a study of blood T cell repertoires in COVID-19. Profiling relied on immunoSEQ multiplex PCR, and the TCRdb table lists in-frame clones only, not all of them. The data hold 200,000 to 300,000 clones, with approximately 86% observed a single time. Sample: peripheral blood. Every receptor here comes from a man aged 25 to 40 with active or convalescent COVID-19.

V usage is TRBV27 and J usage is TRBJ1-6; possibly TRBD1 for D (5 bases). Trimming took off 6 bases at V and 4 bases at J, with 10 bases between the two ends. This CDR3 contains 14 residues. Germline V gives CDR1 MNHEY, CDR2 SMNVEV (reference sequence). The CDR3 bases are TGTGCCAGCAGACCTGGACATTATAATTCACCCCTCCACTTT. Its protein product is CASRPGHYNSPLHF.

Only one count was recorded for this clone. The V and J genes are TRBV29-1 and TRBJ2-7; 8 nucleotides match TRBD1. The CDR3 consists of 13 residues. Trimming took 7 bases from V and 5 from J; bases not matched to a gene: 10. CDR1 is SQVTM, CDR2 ANQGSEA, per germline. The DNA for the CDR3 is TGCAGCGGGGAGGACAGGGCTTCGGACGAGCAGTACTTC. Translating it yields CSGEDRASDEQYF.

This clone was found once. J is TRBJ2-1 and V is TRBV29-1; 7 bases fit TRBD2. The V and J ends lost 6 bases and 0 bases, in that order; junction bases with no gene match: 23. Germline values: CDR1 SQVTM, CDR2 ANQGSEA. This CDR3 has 20 residues. Written as DNA, the CDR3 is TGCAGCGTCCACGTGGGGACTCGAGGAGGACTAGACCTCTCCTACAATGAGCAGTTCTTC. It specifies CSVHVGTRGGLDLSYNEQFF.

The CDR3 sequence is CASSVLSEGSYEQYF. The CDR3 region has the DNA TGTGCCAGCAGTGTATTGTCCGAGGGCTCCTACGAGCAGTACTTC. The rearrangement uses TRBV2 and TRBJ2-7, with D possibly matching TRBD2 (5 bases). CDR3 size: 15 residues. Trimming pared 4 bases from V and 0 bases from J, leaving 13 bases between. CDR1 is SNHLY and CDR2 is FYNNEI in the germline V gene.

V and J are TRBV3-1 (or the pseudogene TRBV3-2) and TRBJ1-6; no reliable D call. V lost 1 base and J lost 10, with 14 bases in between. The CDR3 loop spans 15 amino acids. Germline V gene sequence: CDR1 LGHDT, CDR2 YNNKEL (reference sequence). The CDR3 bases are TGTGCCAGCAGCCAAGGCGGTGGGTTTGAGTCACCCCTCCACTTT. Its translation: CASSQGGGFESPLHF.

This chain links TRBV6-5 with TRBJ1-2; D unclear. Deletions cut 8 bases from V and 4 bases from J, with 14 bases between. Per the germline V gene, CDR1 is MNHEY and CDR2 is SVGAGI. The CDR3 is 13 amino acids. DNA for the CDR3: TGTGCCAGCTCCATGGGAGGGTCCTATGGCTACACCTTC. This gives the protein CASSMGGSYGYTF.

This clone was observed once. J is TRBJ2-7 and V is TRBV18, with D uncertain. The germline CDR1 and CDR2 sequences are KGHSH and LQKENI. V lost 3 bases, J lost 4 bases, and 10 bases lay in between. The CDR3 length is 13 residues. The CDR3 DNA sequence: TGTGCCAGCTCACCGCCAGCGAGTTACGAGCAGTACTTC. Encoded protein: CASSPPASYEQYF.